The 22 T cell receptor beta chains below were found in one sample sequenced in a study of cytomegalovirus exposure and HLA in healthy donors. PCR employed 60 Vbeta and 13 Jbeta primers. The repertoire was sequenced with immunoSEQ multiplex PCR; TCRdb's copy has only in-frame clones and lacks some. The table includes over 150,000 clones, 79% detected once. The source material was PBMCs. The source of these receptors is a man aged 35 to 55 in good health and CMV-seronegative.

This chain links TRBV4-2 with TRBJ2-2; 12 positions match TRBD2. CDR1 and CDR2 (germline): LGHNA, YNFKEQ. The J segment lost 1 base and the V segment lost 7 bases, leaving 7 bases of the junction unmatched. CDR3 length: 17 amino acids. CDR3 DNA sequence: TGTGCCAGCAACCACGGACTAGCGGGAAGGAACACCGGGGAGCTGTTTTTT. This gives the protein CASNHGLAGRNTGELFF.

As for this clone: One end of the junction is discordant with germline, which a read error may explain. The rearrangement joins TRBV7-9 to TRBJ2-5; D is possibly TRBD2 (6 bases). This CDR3 region has 15 residues. From germline, CDR1 is SEHNR and CDR2 FQNEAQ (reference sequence). The CDR3 reads CSSSFGSGGQETQYF. In nucleotides, the CDR3 is TGTTCCAGCAGCTTTGGGTCCGGGGGCCAAGAGACCCAGTACTTC.

The genes are TRBV6-1 and TRBJ1-4; D is possibly TRBD1 (6 bases). Germline CDR1 is MNHNS and CDR2 is SASEGT. V was shortened by 2 bases and J by 11 bases, with 15 bases between the two germline ends. This CDR3 region has 14 residues. The CDR3 loop reads CASSERRQGIKLFF. As DNA, the CDR3 is TGTGCCAGCAGTGAACGACGGCAGGGGATCAAACTGTTTTTT.

The chain couples TRBV4-1 to TRBJ2-3; 14 positions match TRBD2. The CDR3 is made up of 19 amino acids. The V gene end was trimmed by 3 bases and the J gene end by 5 bases; junction bases not matched to a gene: 13. Germline V gene sequence: CDR1 MGHRA, CDR2 YSYEKL. The CDR3 reads CASSQRGTSGSGRRDTQYF. DNA of the CDR3: TGCGCCAGCAGCCAGAGGGGGACTAGCGGGAGCGGGCGGAGAGATACGCAGTATTTT.

The gene calls are TRBV6-6 and TRBJ2-5, with 7 bases identical to TRBD2. The ends lost 10 bases at V and 5 bases at J; junction bases unmatched: 10. Germline values: CDR1 MNHNY, CDR2 SVGAGI (reference sequence). CDR3 length equals 13 residues. The CDR3 loop reads CAIRRGESETQYF. The CDR3 coding sequence is TGTGCCATTCGCCGGGGGGAATCGGAGACCCAGTACTTC.

The gene calls are TRBV21-1 and TRBJ2-6; TRBD1 is taken as the D call from the table, unchecked against the DNA. TRBV21-1 is shown as a pseudogene. The length of the CDR3 is 18 residues. The CDR3 region has the DNA TGTGCCAGCAGCTATCCGGGACAGGGGAGCTCTGGGGCCAACGGCCTGACTTTC. Its translation is CASSYPGQGSSGANGLTF.

V and J are TRBV4-1 and TRBJ2-4, with 7 positions matching TRBD2. Germline CDR1 is MGHRA and CDR2 is YSYEKL. The J segment lost 0 bases and the V segment lost 3 bases, leaving 2 bases of the junction unmatched. The CDR3 loop spans 15 amino acids. The CDR3 coding sequence is TGCGCCAGCAGCCAGGCGGGGGTAGCCAAAAACATTCAGTACTTC. Its protein is CASSQAGVAKNIQYF.

The chain recombines TRBV6-1 with TRBJ1-1; 7 nucleotides agree with TRBD1. J was trimmed by 9 bases and V by 6 bases; bases with no gene match: 10. The CDR3 consists of 13 residues. The germline CDR1 and CDR2 sequences are MNHNS and SASEGT. CDR3 DNA sequence: TGTGCCAGCAGGGGGGGACCGACAGGGCAAGCTTTCTTT. Residues: CASRGGPTGQAFF.

The chain carries TRBV7-9 and TRBJ1-3; TRBD1 might be the D (5 bases). V dropped 1 base and J dropped 0 bases, with 10 bases sitting between them. Germline-derived CDR1 and CDR2 are SEHNR and FQNEAQ (reference sequence). There are 16 residues in the CDR3. The CDR3 DNA is TGTGCCAGCAGCTTAGAAGGGGTTCGCTCTGGAAACACCATATATTTT. Translating gives CASSLEGVRSGNTIYF.

This chain links TRBV5-1 with TRBJ2-7, with 7 bases lining up with TRBD2. From germline, CDR1 is SGHRS and CDR2 YFSETQ. V shed 6 bases and J 4 bases; nucleotides not matched to a gene: 10. The CDR3 has 14 amino acids. CDR3 nucleotides: TGCGCCAGCACCGGGAGGAGGGTTGAATACGAGCAGTACTTC. Translated, it gives CASTGRRVEYEQYF.

This clone was recorded once. V and J are TRBV7-6 and TRBJ2-7, with D perhaps matching TRBD1 (7 bases). The CDR3 is made up of 15 amino acids. Germline V CDR1 and CDR2: SGHVS, FNYEAQ. Trimming left V 5 bases short and J 2 bases short, with 16 bases between. The CDR3 region has the DNA TGTGCCAGCAGCCCCTGGAGGGACAGACCCTACGAGCAGTACTTC. It is translated as CASSPWRDRPYEQYF.

V gene TRBV10-3 combines with J gene TRBJ2-7; 7 bases are shared with TRBD1. This CDR3 comprises 14 residues. Germline values: CDR1 ENHRY, CDR2 SYGVKD. The V and J ends lost 3 bases and 2 bases, in that order; junction bases with no gene match: 4. CDR3 residues: CAISDVTGAYEQYF. In DNA, the CDR3 is TGTGCCATCAGTGACGTAACAGGGGCCTACGAGCAGTACTTC.

About this clone itself: One end of the junction is discordant with germline, which a read error may explain. The CDR3 sequence: CASSSSGAGNSQYF. The CDR3 coding sequence is TGTGCCAGTAGTTCTAGCGGGGCGGGTAACAGTCAGTACTTC. This chain links TRBV19 with TRBJ2-4; 9 bases are a match to TRBD2. Germline values: CDR1 LNHDA, CDR2 SQIVND (reference sequence). The CDR3 covers 14 residues.

Written as DNA, the CDR3 is TGTGCCAGCAGTTTGGACAAGTTCCCTGAAGCTTTCTTT. This sequence encodes CASSLDKFPEAFF. The V and J genes are TRBV6-1 and TRBJ1-1; possible D gene TRBD1, 5 bases. The CDR3 extends over 13 amino acids. V was shortened by 5 bases and J by 6 bases, with 13 bases between the two germline ends. Looked up from germline, CDR1 is MNHNS and CDR2 is SASEGT.

This sequence joins TRBV15 and TRBJ1-1; TRBD1 is a possible D gene (5 bases). Trimming took 5 bases from V and 3 from J, leaving 19 bases between them. The CDR3 sequence is 16 residues long. Germline lookup yields CDR1 LNHNV and CDR2 YYDKDF (reference sequence). The CDR3 is CATSGAHLGGDTEAFF. In DNA form, the CDR3 reads TGTGCCACCAGCGGGGCGCACCTGGGGGGGGACACTGAAGCTTTCTTT.

The chain carries TRBV10-3 and TRBJ1-2, with 10 nucleotides matching TRBD1. CDR1 and CDR2 (germline): ENHRY, SYGVKD. V was clipped by 6 bases and J by 8 bases; unmatched bases: 15. CDR3 size: 16 residues. CDR3 in amino acids: CAISSTRAGTGEGYTF. Here the CDR3 DNA reads TGTGCCATCAGCTCCACACGAGCCGGGACAGGGGAAGGCTACACCTTC.

The J gene is TRBJ2-7, the V gene TRBV11-1; D call uncertain. The CDR3 totals 13 residues. Germline assignment: CDR1 SGHAT and CDR2 FQDESV (reference sequence). Deletions cut 4 bases from V and 6 bases from J, with 13 bases between. The CDR3 nucleotides are TGTGCCAGCAGCTCGCTTTCTCTCAGCGAGCAGTACTTC. Encoded protein: CASSSLSLSEQYF.

V is TRBV30 and J is TRBJ1-2; TRBD1 agrees at 7 bases. There are 14 residues in the CDR3. The junction had 11 bases not matched to a gene; V was cut back by 4 bases and J by 6 bases. Germline V lookup: CDR1 GTSNPN, CDR2 SVGIG (reference sequence). The CDR3 protein is CAWNAEGTAHGYTF. In DNA form, the CDR3 reads TGTGCCTGGAACGCAGAAGGGACAGCGCATGGCTACACCTTC.

This chain connects TRBV5-1 to TRBJ2-5; TRBD2 agrees at 13 bases. CDR1 and CDR2 (germline): SGHRS, YFSETQ. The CDR3 covers 17 residues. The trim removed 2 bases at V and 2 bases at J, leaving 6 bases unmatched. CDR3 amino acids: CASSLGLAGDDQETQYF. The CDR3 DNA follows: TGCGCCAGCAGCTTAGGACTAGCGGGAGATGATCAAGAGACCCAGTACTTC.

This clone was seen a handful of times. This rearrangement joins TRBV6-4 to TRBJ2-6; possible D gene TRBD1, 5 bases. CDR3 size: 13 residues. In germline, CDR1 is MRHNA, CDR2 SNTAGT. V was cut by 6 bases and J by 4 bases, with 7 bases left in between. The CDR3 spells CASRGPGANVLTF. The CDR3 DNA is TGTGCCAGCAGGGGGCCGGGGGCCAACGTCCTGACTTTC.

The CDR3 sequence is CATVGTGGAGTGELFF. The CDR3 nucleotides read TGTGCCACGGTGGGGACAGGGGGCGCGGGCACCGGGGAGCTGTTTTTT. V and J are TRBV15 and TRBJ2-2; TRBD1 aligns across 12 bases. CDR3 length: 16 amino acids. Trimming cost V 9 bases and J 4 bases; bases outside gene matches: 9. Germline V gene sequence: CDR1 LNHNV, CDR2 YYDKDF (reference sequence).

The J gene is TRBJ1-1, the V gene TRBV28; D not certain. CDR1 and CDR2 from the germline V gene are MDHEN and SYDVKM. This CDR3 contains 12 residues. The ends were cut back, 3 bases at V and 3 bases at J, with 5 bases in the middle. CDR3 protein: CASSLGHTEAFF. The CDR3 coding sequence is TGTGCCAGCAGTTTGGGCCACACTGAAGCTTTCTTT.